This paragraph covers one T cell receptor (beta chain) sequence. Its antigen remains unknown. This CDR3 has 18 residues. CDR1 and CDR2 from the germline V gene are SEHNR and FQNEAQ (reference sequence). The germline V and J ends were trimmed by 5 bases and 0 bases, with 19 bases remaining between them. This sample stems from a study of beta chain features in type 1 diabetes. Whole-study findings and limits: Researchers reported that naive, central memory and Treg TCRB repertoires appeared more similar in patients than in healthy donors. HLA effects on TCRB rearrangement stayed unresolved here.

Sorting based on CD45RO/CCR7/CD25/CD127/CD95/CD27 separated CD4+ naive, central memory, regulatory and stem cell-like memory cells. What was sequenced were expressed TCRB transcripts, since all of the isolated RNA had been reverse transcribed. The repertoire was sequenced with immunoSEQ multiplex PCR; TCRdb's copy has only in-frame clones and lacks some. The sample lists 900,000 or so clones; about a sixth were seen once. Sequenced: naive CD4+ T cells from blood. V is TRBV7-9 and J is TRBJ1-4; no definite D call. This TCR derives from a woman aged 18-35 years in good health. For the CDR3, the DNA is TGTGCCAGCAGCCAAGACAATTTAGGATTCGCAACTAATGAAAAACTGTTTTTT. It specifies CASSQDNLGFATNEKLFF.